These 26 T cell receptor beta chains were all obtained from the same sample, sequenced in a study of neurological immune-mediated disorders. TCRdb independently ran MiXCR on the 5' RACE reads; one entry per CDR3 protein. The table shows approximately 50,000 distinct CDR3 sequences, with 3.6% occurring only once. The material sequenced was PBMCs. The receptors shown here come from a man younger than 45 with multiple sclerosis.

This clonotype has ten or more counts. The rearrangement links TRBV20-1 to TRBJ2-7; no clear D. Germline CDR1 and CDR2: DFQATT and SNEGSKA (reference sequence). This CDR3 has 14 residues. Between the trimmed V and J ends, which lost 3 bases and 0 bases, there was a span of 12 bases. CDR3 residues: CSASNLGSSYEQYF. The CDR3 DNA follows: TGCAGTGCTAGTAACCTGGGCAGCTCCTACGAGCAGTACTTC.

Many counts were recorded for this clonotype. The chain carries TRBV15 and TRBJ2-7, with TRBD1 identical over 8 bases. V lost 5 bases, J lost 5 bases, and 11 bases stayed unmatched. From germline, CDR1 is LNHNV and CDR2 YYDKDF (reference sequence). CDR3 size: 15 residues. The CDR3 region has the DNA TGTGCCACCAGCGGAAACCGGGACAGGTTAAACGAGCAGTACTTC. Its protein is CATSGNRDRLNEQYF. Filled out from reference TRBV15 and TRBJ2-7, the complete variable domain reads DAMVIQNPRYQVTQFGKPVTLSCSQTLNHNVMYWYQQKSSQAPKLLFHYYDKDFNNEADTPDNFQSRRPNTSFCFLDIRSPGLGDTAMYLCATSGNRDRLNEQYFGPGTRLTVT.

In its sample, this clonotype was seen many times. This rearrangement joins TRBV7-8 to TRBJ1-1; D remains unclear. The CDR3 contains 15 residues. V gave up 6 bases and J gave up 3 bases, with 17 bases separating them. Per the germline V gene, CDR1 is SGHVS and CDR2 is FQNEAQ. CDR3 sequence: CASSLPGNRDTEAFF. In nucleotides, the CDR3 is TGTGCCAGCAGTTTACCGGGAAATAGGGACACTGAAGCTTTCTTT.

Many counts were recorded for this clonotype. The J gene is TRBJ1-1, the V gene TRBV12-3 or TRBV12-4; D uncertain. V was pared by 2 bases and J by 1 base, with 5 bases between. The length of the CDR3 is 13 residues. The CDR3 protein is CASSLRGNTEAFF. The CDR3 DNA sequence: TGTGCCAGCAGTTTAAGAGGGAACACTGAAGCTTTCTTT.

This clonotype was detected a few times. This sequence joins TRBV19 and TRBJ2-1; perhaps TRBD2 as D (6 bases). Germline V gene sequence: CDR1 LNHDA, CDR2 SQIVND (reference sequence). The CDR3 totals 16 residues. V was pared by 3 bases and J by 5 bases, with 17 bases between. The DNA of the CDR3 is TGTGCCAGTAGTATTGAGGTCCGGGGGAGAGACAATGAGCAGTTCTTC. This gives the protein CASSIEVRGRDNEQFF.

This clonotype was counted at least ten times. The rearrangement uses TRBV7-9 and TRBJ1-1, with a weak D call TRBD1 (6 bases). The ends were cut back, 3 bases at V and 1 base at J, with 9 bases in the middle. The CDR3 spans 14 residues. Germline CDR1 is SEHNR and CDR2 is FQNEAQ (reference sequence). The CDR3 spells CASSLLTGNTEAFF. CDR3 nucleotides: TGTGCCAGCAGCTTGTTGACAGGGAACACTGAAGCTTTCTTT.

This clonotype was seen at least ten times. CDR3 DNA: TGTGCCAGCAGCCAAGGGGGAGCGGGAAGCACCGGGGAGCTGTTTTTT. Its translation is CASSQGGAGSTGELFF. The chain couples TRBV3-1 to TRBJ2-2, with TRBD2 matching over 7 bases. Germline V lookup: CDR1 LGHDT, CDR2 YNNKEL (reference sequence). The CDR3 extends over 16 amino acids. V dropped 1 base and J dropped 4; count of bases not matched to a gene: 6.

The rearrangement uses TRBV5-1 and TRBJ2-7; 7 positions match TRBD1. The germline gives CDR1 SGHRS, CDR2 YFSETQ. This CDR3 is built from 14 residues. J was trimmed by 0 bases and V by 3 bases; bases with no gene match: 3. The CDR3 spells CASSYDRASYEQYF. The DNA of the CDR3 is TGCGCCAGCAGCTACGACAGGGCCTCCTACGAGCAGTACTTC.

This clonotype has ten or more counts. This sequence joins TRBV29-1 and TRBJ2-1, with D perhaps given as TRBD1 or TRBD2 (5 bases each). Germline-derived CDR1 and CDR2 are SQVTM and ANQGSEA. Trimming cost V 5 bases and J 0 bases, with 20 bases left between them. CDR3 length equals 17 residues. DNA of the CDR3: TGCAGCGTTAAAAAGCCGGGACGGTCGAGCTCCTACAATGAGCAGTTCTTC. Amino acids: CSVKKPGRSSSYNEQFF.

This clonotype has a count of ten or more. The chain has TRBV20-1 and TRBJ2-7; 7 bases map to TRBD1. Looked up from germline, CDR1 is DFQATT and CDR2 is SNEGSKA (reference sequence). The CDR3 spans 14 residues. Trimming cost V 0 bases and J 4 bases; bases outside gene matches: 6. DNA for the CDR3: TGCAGTGCTAGAGACCTACAGGGGAAATACGAGCAGTACTTC. Residues: CSARDLQGKYEQYF.

This clonotype was detected only a few times. This rearrangement joins TRBV4-1 to TRBJ2-1; TRBD2 aligns across 12 bases. Germline CDR1 is MGHRA and CDR2 is YSYEKL. With 0 bases clipped from V and 7 bases from J, the junction kept 10 bases outside the gene matches. This CDR3 contains 18 residues. The CDR3 coding sequence is TGCGCCAGCAGCCAAGAAGGGGGGGCTAGCGGGAGGGAGAATGAGCAGTTCTTC. Amino acid sequence: CASSQEGGASGRENEQFF.

This clonotype was seen only a few times. The rearrangement uses TRBV4-1 and TRBJ1-5; a weak D match, TRBD1 (5 bases). Trimming removed 1 base at V and 0 bases at J, with 13 bases between. The CDR3 is 17 amino acids. CDR1 is MGHRA and CDR2 is YSYEKL in the germline V gene. The CDR3 sequence is CASSQVGTVPSNQPQHF. In DNA, the CDR3 is TGCGCCAGCAGCCAAGTGGGGACGGTACCTAGCAATCAGCCCCAGCATTTT.

This clonotype has ten or more counts. The gene calls are TRBV29-1 and TRBJ2-1; D uncertain. CDR1 SQVTM and CDR2 ANQGSEA come from the germline V gene. V lost 7 bases to trimming and J lost 2 bases, with 18 bases between them. CDR3 size: 15 residues. CDR3: CSAEGAEKPYNEQFF. CDR3 coding DNA: TGCAGCGCCGAAGGCGCAGAAAAGCCCTACAATGAGCAGTTCTTC.

This clonotype has a count of ten or more. The chain recombines TRBV5-1 with TRBJ2-5, with D unclear. The CDR3 length is 11 residues. Germline-derived CDR1 and CDR2 are SGHRS and YFSETQ. Deletions cut 2 bases from V and 4 bases from J, with 3 bases between. The CDR3 DNA reads as TGCGCCAGCAGCTTCAGAGAGACCCAGTACTTC. Its protein is CASSFRETQYF.

This clonotype was picked up many times. J is TRBJ1-5 and V is TRBV5-1, with 8 bases fitting TRBD1. V shed 4 bases and J 2 bases; nucleotides not matched to a gene: 8. The CDR3 totals 16 residues. Germline CDR1 reads SGHRS; CDR2 reads YFSETQ. For the CDR3, the DNA is TGCGCCAGCAGCCCGACAGGGGTTAGCGGCAATCAGCCCCAGCATTTT. It translates to CASSPTGVSGNQPQHF.

The sample holds many counts of this clonotype. The rearrangement joins TRBV5-1 to TRBJ1-4, with TRBD1 identical over 9 bases. The CDR3 consists of 14 residues. Unmatched junction bases numbered 4, after V lost 5 bases and J lost 5 bases. Per the germline V gene, CDR1 is SGHRS and CDR2 is YFSETQ. CDR3 amino acids: CASSTGTGNEKLFF. For the CDR3, the DNA is TGCGCCAGCAGTACCGGGACAGGGAATGAAAAACTGTTTTTT.

The chain uses TRBV5-1 and TRBJ2-5, with 15 bases identical to TRBD2. The CDR3 is 16 amino acids. The ends lost 4 bases at V and 7 bases at J; junction bases unmatched: 8. Germline values: CDR1 SGHRS, CDR2 YFSETQ. The DNA of the CDR3 is TGCGCCAGCAGCCCCTGGACTAGCGGGGGGGCGGTGACCCAGTACTTC. It specifies CASSPWTSGGAVTQYF.

This clonotype was picked up many times. This chain uses TRBV20-1 with TRBJ2-7; 9 nucleotides align to TRBD2. The trim removed 0 bases at V and 4 bases at J, leaving 10 bases unmatched. Germline CDR1 DFQATT, CDR2 SNEGSKA (reference sequence). The CDR3 is 16 residues long. In DNA, the CDR3 is TGCAGTGCTAGAGACGTCGGCGGGAGGGGATCATACGAGCAGTACTTC. This codes for CSARDVGGRGSYEQYF.

This clonotype occurred many times. The chain joins TRBV12-3 or TRBV12-4 to TRBJ2-7; D ambiguous. The CDR3 sequence is 12 residues long. V dropped 4 bases and J dropped 7 bases, with 11 bases sitting between them. This CDR3 reads CASSWGGREQYF. The CDR3 nucleotides read TGTGCCAGCAGTTGGGGTGGGCGGGAGCAGTACTTC.

Ten or more counts support this clonotype. The chain links TRBV20-1 to TRBJ2-7, with D perhaps matching TRBD1 (5 bases). Per germline, CDR1 DFQATT and CDR2 SNEGSKA (reference sequence). The CDR3 consists of 14 residues. Trimming took off 3 bases at V and 5 bases at J, with 17 bases between the two ends. For the CDR3, the DNA is TGCAGTGCTAGTTTGGGGCTTCTCGCACACGAGCAGTACTTC. Amino acids: CSASLGLLAHEQYF.

This clonotype was counted ten times or more. V usage is TRBV5-1 and J usage is TRBJ2-2, with 7 bases that match TRBD1. The V gene end was trimmed by 5 bases and the J gene end by 1 base; junction bases not matched to a gene: 5. The CDR3 contains 15 residues. Per germline, CDR1 SGHRS and CDR2 YFSETQ. The CDR3 sequence is CASSPGTENTGELFF. The CDR3 DNA reads TGCGCCAGCAGTCCCGGGACAGAGAACACCGGGGAGCTGTTTTTT.

This clonotype was recorded many times. V and J are TRBV12-3 or TRBV12-4 and TRBJ1-6, with 11 bases that match TRBD1. The CDR3 spans 14 residues. J gave up 9 bases and V 3 bases, and 1 base lay outside the gene matches. For the CDR3, the DNA is TGTGCCAGCAGTTTCGGGACAGGGGGTTCACCCCTCCACTTT. The encoded protein is CASSFGTGGSPLHF.

Ten or more counts support this clonotype. This sequence joins TRBV24-1 and TRBJ2-3, with D perhaps TRBD2 (7 bases). CDR3 length equals 14 residues. Between the trimmed V and J ends, which lost 7 bases and 3 bases, there was a span of 13 bases. Germline lookup yields CDR1 KGHDR and CDR2 SFDVKD. The CDR3 DNA reads TGTGCCACCAGCGAGGGGGGGTGGACAGATACGCAGTATTTT. Translation gives CATSEGGWTDTQYF.

This clonotype was counted at least ten times. This sequence joins TRBV5-1 and TRBJ2-3; D is unclear. This CDR3 is built from 14 residues. CDR1 SGHRS and CDR2 YFSETQ come from the germline V gene. V was trimmed by 4 bases and J by 2 bases, leaving 11 bases between them. Here the CDR3 reads CASSPRLATDTQYF. CDR3 in DNA: TGCGCCAGCAGCCCCCGCTTGGCCACAGATACGCAGTATTTT.

This clonotype came up many times. The V and J genes are TRBV20-1 and TRBJ2-5, with 9 bases fitting TRBD2. The CDR3 extends over 15 amino acids. Germline CDR1 and CDR2: DFQATT and SNEGSKA (reference sequence). V shed 0 bases, J shed 5 bases, and the junction held 7 bases outside the gene matches. The CDR3 region has the DNA TGCAGTGCTAGAGATCTGGGACTAGCCCCGGAGACCCAGTACTTC. This gives the protein CSARDLGLAPETQYF.

This clonotype has a count of ten or more. The V and J genes are TRBV5-1 and TRBJ1-2; D gene uncertain. V lost 0 bases and J 8 bases, leaving 14 bases between the germline ends. The length of the CDR3 is 14 residues. Germline V gene data show CDR1 as SGHRS and CDR2 as YFSETQ. As DNA, the CDR3 is TGCGCCAGCAGCTTGGACGGAGCCAGTAGGGGCTACACCTTC. It specifies CASSLDGASRGYTF.